Shown below are 9 T cell receptor beta chains from a single sample sequenced in a study of blood T cell repertoires in COVID-19. Method: immunoSEQ multiplex PCR; TCRdb's copy keeps in-frame clones and lacks some. This table holds about 140,000 clones, more than 75% found once. The sample consisted of peripheral blood. The receptors here all came from a man older than 75 with acute or convalescent COVID-19.

The rearrangement links TRBV7-9 to TRBJ1-2; no firm D call. The ends were cut back, 1 base at V and 7 bases at J, with 13 bases in the middle. Germline V lookup: CDR1 SEHNR, CDR2 FQNEAQ (reference sequence). The CDR3 contains 14 residues. CDR3: CASSLELGPGGYTF. The CDR3 nucleotides read TGTGCCAGCAGCTTAGAGTTGGGTCCGGGTGGCTACACCTTC.

This clone occurred once. Written as DNA, the CDR3 is TGTGCCAGCAGCCTGAGGGGGGGGACAGGGCCCCACGTCCTGACTTTC. It is translated as CASSLRGGTGPHVLTF. The chain combines TRBV7-2 with TRBJ2-6; 9 bases line up with TRBD1. The junction had 13 bases not matched to a gene; V was cut back by 5 bases and J by 11 bases. This CDR3 region has 16 residues. CDR1 is SGHTA, CDR2 FQGNSA, per germline.

The chain combines TRBV28 with TRBJ1-5; the D is unclear. Germline-derived CDR1 and CDR2 are MDHEN and SYDVKM. V gave up 6 bases and J gave up 3 bases, with 6 bases separating them. The CDR3 has 12 residues. The CDR3 spells CASREINQPQHF. In nucleotides, the CDR3 is TGTGCCAGCAGGGAGATCAATCAGCCCCAGCATTTT.

The rearrangement joins TRBV6-2 or TRBV6-3 to TRBJ1-1; a weak D match, TRBD1 (5 bases). CDR3 size: 13 residues. Germline V lookup: CDR1 MNHEY, CDR2 SVGEGT. V dropped 3 bases and J dropped 5 bases, with 10 bases sitting between them. For the CDR3, the DNA is TGTGCCAGCAGTTATTCAGGGTGGACTGAAGCTTTCTTT. Its protein is CASSYSGWTEAFF.

The V gene is TRBV14, the J gene TRBJ1-6, with 7 positions matching TRBD1. This CDR3 has 15 amino acids. Trimming cost V 4 bases and J 9 bases; bases outside gene matches: 9. Germline CDR1 and CDR2: SGHDN and FVKESK. The CDR3 loop is CASSRLQGISSPLHF. For the CDR3, the DNA is TGTGCCAGCAGCCGATTACAGGGGATCAGTTCACCCCTCCACTTT.

The chain recombines TRBV5-6 with TRBJ2-2, with D hard to call. CDR3 length equals 13 residues. The germline gives CDR1 SGHDT, CDR2 YYEEEE. V was clipped by 2 bases and J by 2 bases, with 4 bases between them. The DNA of the CDR3 is TGTGCCAGCAGCTTATATAACACCGGGGAGCTGTTTTTT. This encodes CASSLYNTGELFF.

The chain has TRBV10-3 and TRBJ1-1; D is unresolved. The CDR3 totals 14 residues. From germline, CDR1 is ENHRY and CDR2 SYGVKD. With 0 bases removed from V and 2 bases from J, the gap between germline ends came to 7 bases. CDR3 residues: CAISESGKNTEAFF. CDR3 nucleotides: TGTGCCATCAGTGAGTCCGGTAAAAACACTGAAGCTTTCTTT.

The chain combines TRBV4-3 with TRBJ2-2; the match to TRBD1 covers 9 bases. Per germline, CDR1 LGHNA and CDR2 YSLEER. CDR3 length: 17 amino acids. V trimming: 0 bases; J trimming: 5 bases; junction bases outside the gene matches: 7. CDR3 sequence: CASSQESGQGRTGELFF. In DNA form, the CDR3 reads TGCGCCAGCAGCCAAGAGAGCGGACAGGGGAGAACCGGGGAGCTGTTTTTT.

The rearrangement joins TRBV6-5 to TRBJ2-4; 8 positions agree with TRBD1. The V and J ends lost 5 bases and 4 bases, in that order; junction bases with no gene match: 7. Germline V gene sequence: CDR1 MNHEY, CDR2 SVGAGI. This CDR3 comprises 15 residues. The CDR3, as DNA: TGTGCCAGCAGTCCCGAATGGACAGGGAAAAACATTCAGTACTTC. Its protein is CASSPEWTGKNIQYF.